This TCR beta chain appears in the sequencing data of a study of beta chain features in type 1 diabetes. In regard to this clone: Its target is unknown.

Broader study findings: Significant though moderate, a shortening of TCRB CDR3s appeared in all four CD4+ subsets of Type 1 diabetes patients.

cDNA synthesis used the whole RNA isolate, giving expressed TCRB sequences. TCRdb keeps only in-frame clones here, not all; method: immunoSEQ multiplex PCR. The table lists hundreds of thousands of clones, over 10% of them singletons. The TCR originated in a man between 18 and 35 years old with type 1 diabetes. The sequencing sample was made of naive CD4+ T cells from blood.

Here the CDR3 DNA reads TGTGCCTGGTCCAAGGGGACTTCCTACAATGAGCAGTTCTTC. Translation gives CAWSKGTSYNEQFF. The chain has TRBV30 and TRBJ2-1; a possible D gene is TRBD2 (6 bases). V lost 5 bases, J lost 1 base, and 12 bases lay in between. The CDR3 covers 14 residues. The germline V gene encodes CDR1 GTSNPN and CDR2 SVGIG (reference sequence).